This T cell receptor (beta chain) emerged from a study of blood T cell repertoires in COVID-19. Study-level background: Samples taken during acute and convalescent COVID-19 were collected in the United States, Italy and Spain. T cells, B-cell-depleted T cells, or PBMCs provided the cDNA or gDNA that served as material.

As originally analysed: Amplified reference gene primers provided the basis for estimating nucleated cell counts. Sequencing was performed with immunoSEQ multiplex PCR; in TCRdb, only in-frame clones are kept and a portion is missing. That table gives V, J and clone size, and the DNA gave D and trimming. This sample has about 46,000 clones, with 85% to 90% found just once. This CDR3 region has 16 residues. Trimming cost V 4 bases and J 5 bases; bases outside gene matches: 7. Germline V gene sequence: CDR1 SGHRS, CDR2 YFSETQ. The chain carries TRBV5-1 and TRBJ2-1, with 12 positions matching TRBD2. Sample: peripheral blood. The sequence derives from a man aged 80 or over with active COVID-19. CDR3 region: CASSLGLAGRHNEQFF. The CDR3 DNA sequence: TGCGCCAGCAGCCTCGGACTAGCGGGACGTCACAATGAGCAGTTCTTC.